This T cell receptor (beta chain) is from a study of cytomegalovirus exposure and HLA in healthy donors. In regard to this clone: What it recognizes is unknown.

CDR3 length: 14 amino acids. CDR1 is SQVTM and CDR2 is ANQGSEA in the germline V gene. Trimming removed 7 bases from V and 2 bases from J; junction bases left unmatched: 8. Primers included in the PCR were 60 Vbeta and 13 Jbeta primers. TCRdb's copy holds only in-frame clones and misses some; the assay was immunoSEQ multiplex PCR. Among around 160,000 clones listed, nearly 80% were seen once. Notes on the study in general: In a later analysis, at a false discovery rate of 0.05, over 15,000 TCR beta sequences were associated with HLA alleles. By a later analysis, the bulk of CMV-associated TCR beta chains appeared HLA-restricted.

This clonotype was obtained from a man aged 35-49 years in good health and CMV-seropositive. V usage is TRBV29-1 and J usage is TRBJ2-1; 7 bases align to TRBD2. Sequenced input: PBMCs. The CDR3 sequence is CSDRYGGAYNEQFF. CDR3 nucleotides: TGCAGCGACCGATATGGGGGGGCCTACAATGAGCAGTTCTTC.